Listed here are 21 T cell receptor beta chains from one sample, sequenced in a study of cytomegalovirus exposure and HLA in healthy donors. Both 60 Vbeta primers and 13 Jbeta primers went into the PCR. Sequenced by immunoSEQ multiplex PCR; TCRdb stores in-frame clones only, minus some. The sample has 95,000 to 150,000 clones, roughly four fifths seen once. Input material: PBMCs. Receptors were obtained from a man in his forties in good health and CMV-seronegative.

The J gene is TRBJ2-5, the V gene TRBV4-3; TRBD2 matches at 7 bases. Judging by the DNA end, TRBJ2-7 fits better; the J call may be wrong. There are 15 residues in the CDR3. Looked up from germline, CDR1 is LGHNA and CDR2 is YSLEER. The CDR3 loop reads CASGMKAGITYEQYF. CDR3 coding DNA: TGCGCCAGTGGGATGAAAGCGGGGATAACCTACGAGCAGTACTTC.

The V gene is TRBV7-9, the J gene TRBJ2-7; D is undetermined. The CDR3 runs to 8 residues. V was shortened by 4 bases and J by 12 bases, with 4 bases between the two germline ends. Germline V gene sequence: CDR1 SEHNR, CDR2 FQNEAQ (reference sequence). CDR3 sequence (DNA): TGTGCCAGCAGCTGGCCGTACTTC. This translates into CASSWPYF.

The CDR3 DNA is TGTGCCAGTAGCCGAAGGGACTACAATCAGCCCCAGCATTTT. It encodes CASSRRDYNQPQHF. This chain links TRBV19 with TRBJ1-5, with a possible D match to TRBD1 (5 bases). V gave up 6 bases and J gave up 3 bases, with 12 bases separating them. CDR1 and CDR2 from the germline V gene are LNHDA and SQIVND (reference sequence). The CDR3 has 14 amino acids.

This clone was counted a single time. The rearrangement joins TRBV2 to TRBJ2-7; no clear D. Germline CDR1 and CDR2: SNHLY and FYNNEI. V lost 7 bases to trimming and J lost 5 bases, with 9 bases between them. This CDR3 has 11 amino acids. The CDR3 DNA sequence: TGTGCCAGCACTATCATAGACGAGCAGTACTTC. This encodes CASTIIDEQYF.

The rearrangement joins TRBV7-2 to TRBJ1-2; D unclear. V was shortened by 1 base and J by 8 bases, with 11 bases between the two germline ends. From germline, CDR1 is SGHTA and CDR2 FQGNSA. The CDR3 totals 13 residues. The CDR3 region has the DNA TGTGCCAGCAGCTTAGGGCCGATCCAAGGCTACACCTTC. It codes for CASSLGPIQGYTF.

V and J are TRBV11-3 and TRBJ2-3; TRBD2 matches 10 bases. The length of the CDR3 is 16 residues. Germline lookup yields CDR1 SGHNT and CDR2 YENEEA. J lost 1 base, V lost 1 base, and 2 bases had no gene match. This CDR3 is CASSLGGLAGTDTQYF. CDR3 bases: TGTGCCAGCAGCTTAGGCGGACTAGCGGGCACAGATACGCAGTATTTT.

This chain uses TRBV6-6 with TRBJ1-2; D not resolved. V lost 5 bases and J lost 6, with 13 bases in between. This CDR3 has 13 residues. Germline-derived CDR1 and CDR2 are MNHNY and SVGAGI (reference sequence). This CDR3 is CASSGSVGHGYTF. CDR3 sequence (DNA): TGTGCCAGCAGTGGCTCGGTTGGGCATGGCTACACCTTC.

This clone was observed a few times. The V call is TRBV9, the J call TRBJ1-1; 7 positions agree with TRBD1. In germline, CDR1 is SGDLS, CDR2 YYNGEE. CDR3 length: 15 amino acids. V lost 4 bases, J lost 0 bases, and 6 bases stayed unmatched. The CDR3 DNA sequence: TGTGCCAGCAGCTCCCGGACAGGTTTGAACACTGAAGCTTTCTTT. Encoded protein: CASSSRTGLNTEAFF.

The gene calls are TRBV6-5 and TRBJ2-3; D possibly corresponds to TRBD1 (6 bases). The CDR3 spans 14 residues. V was shortened by 5 bases and J by 0 bases, with 9 bases between the two germline ends. The germline V gene encodes CDR1 MNHEY and CDR2 SVGAGI. CDR3 sequence: CASSDGTSTDTQYF. CDR3 nucleotide sequence: TGTGCCAGCAGTGACGGGACAAGCACAGATACGCAGTATTTT.

V gene TRBV6-5 combines with J gene TRBJ1-1; D gene unclear. CDR3 size: 15 residues. Trimming shortened V by 2 bases and J by 1 base, and 11 bases separated the two germline ends. Germline V gives CDR1 MNHEY, CDR2 SVGAGI. This CDR3 reads CASSYGRLGNTEAFF. Here the CDR3 DNA reads TGTGCCAGCAGTTACGGGAGGCTGGGGAACACTGAAGCTTTCTTT.

V is TRBV28 and J is TRBJ1-4; D perhaps matches TRBD1 (5 bases). Per the germline V gene, CDR1 is MDHEN and CDR2 is SYDVKM. V lost 5 bases to trimming and J lost 7 bases, with 14 bases between them. The CDR3 runs 14 residues. CDR3 residues: CASSLTLRGEKLFF. CDR3 DNA sequence: TGTGCCAGCAGTCTGACTCTAAGGGGTGAAAAACTGTTTTTT. Complete variable domain (other parts from reference TRBV28 and TRBJ1-4): DVKVTQSSRYLVKRTGEKVFLECVQDMDHENMFWYRQDPGLGLRLIYFSYDVKMKEKGDIPEGYSVSREKKERFSLILESASTNQTSMYLCASSLTLRGEKLFFGSGTQLSVL.

This chain joins TRBV6-1 and TRBJ2-4; TRBD1 matches at 8 bases. CDR1 MNHNS and CDR2 SASEGT come from the germline V gene. The CDR3 sequence is 14 residues long. With 6 bases clipped from V and 4 bases from J, the junction kept 5 bases outside the gene matches. The CDR3 DNA reads as TGTGCCAGCAGCTCTACAGGGGGAAAAAACATTCAGTACTTC. Translating it yields CASSSTGGKNIQYF.

The gene calls are TRBV9 and TRBJ2-5; 8 bases align to TRBD1. CDR3 size: 16 residues. Germline V CDR1 and CDR2: SGDLS, YYNGEE. Trimming took 0 bases from V and 5 from J; bases not matched to a gene: 9. This CDR3 is CASSVGGRGLGETQYF. The CDR3 nucleotides are TGTGCCAGCAGCGTAGGTGGCAGGGGGCTTGGGGAGACCCAGTACTTC. Full variable domain (missing parts from reference TRBV9 and TRBJ2-5): DSGVTQTPKHLITATGQRVTLRCSPRSGDLSVYWYQQSLDQGLQFLIQYYNGEERAKGNILERFSAQQFPDLHSELNLSSLELGDSALYFCASSVGGRGLGETQYFGPGTRLLVL.

The chain carries TRBV29-1 and TRBJ2-3; 8 positions match TRBD2. This CDR3 comprises 16 residues. The V gene's germline CDR1 is SQVTM and CDR2 ANQGSEA. The ends lost 6 bases at V and 3 bases at J; junction bases unmatched: 14. CDR3: CSVNGGLARGTDTQYF. The CDR3 bases are TGCAGCGTAAACGGAGGACTAGCTCGTGGGACAGATACGCAGTATTTT.

The chain is built from TRBV19 and TRBJ2-3, with 9 bases aligning to TRBD2. Germline V gene lookup returns CDR1 LNHDA and CDR2 SQIVND (reference sequence). The V gene end was trimmed by 10 bases and the J gene end by 4 bases; junction bases not matched to a gene: 12. This CDR3 region has 15 residues. DNA for the CDR3: TGTGCCACCAGAGACCGAGCGGGAGGCGCAGATACGCAGTATTTT. Protein sequence: CATRDRAGGADTQYF.

This clone was seen a handful of times. This chain connects TRBV9 to TRBJ2-6, with D perhaps matching TRBD2 (5 bases). The germline CDR1 and CDR2 sequences are SGDLS and YYNGEE. V dropped 4 bases and J dropped 4 bases, with 15 bases sitting between them. The CDR3 extends over 16 amino acids. The CDR3 sequence: CASSFSEGTGANVLTF. As DNA, the CDR3 is TGTGCCAGCAGCTTCAGTGAGGGCACGGGGGCCAACGTCCTGACTTTC.

The V and J genes are TRBV11-2 and TRBJ2-3, with D maybe TRBD2 (6 bases). The V gene's germline CDR1 is SGHAT and CDR2 FQNNGV. The CDR3 covers 14 residues. Trimming removed 5 bases at V and 6 bases at J, with 15 bases between. The CDR3 loop reads CASSTRDFWDTQYF. The DNA of the CDR3 is TGTGCCAGCAGCACTCGGGACTTTTGGGATACGCAGTATTTT.

This chain joins TRBV7-3 and TRBJ2-5, with TRBD1 as a possible D gene (7 bases). This CDR3 is built from 15 residues. The V gene lost 1 base and the J gene lost 5 bases, with 14 bases spanning the gap. Germline CDR1 and CDR2: SGHTA and FQGTGA. Here the CDR3 reads CASSLIGGGWETQYF. CDR3 sequence (DNA): TGTGCCAGCAGCTTAATTGGAGGGGGCTGGGAGACCCAGTACTTC.

The V call is TRBV7-2, the J call TRBJ2-7; D is ambiguous. The CDR3 runs to 12 residues. V shed 4 bases and J shed 0 bases, with 4 bases lying between them. CDR1 is SGHTA and CDR2 is FQGNSA in the germline V gene. The CDR3 region has the DNA TGTGCCAGCAGCTCCAACTCCTACGAGCAGTACTTC. Its translation is CASSSNSYEQYF. Full variable domain (missing parts from reference TRBV7-2 and TRBJ2-7): GAGVSQSPSNKVTEKGKDVELRCDPISGHTALYWYRQSLGQGLEFLIYFQGNSAPDKSGLPSDRFSAERTGGSVSTLTIQRTQQEDSAVYLCASSSNSYEQYFGPGTRLTVT.

The rearrangement uses TRBV9 and TRBJ2-1; tentative D call: TRBD2 (6 bases). V was clipped by 3 bases and J by 9 bases, with 13 bases between them. CDR1 and CDR2 (germline): SGDLS, YYNGEE. This CDR3 has 13 residues. The CDR3 sequence: CASSDPRGGEQFF. The DNA for the CDR3 is TGTGCCAGCAGCGACCCGAGGGGAGGTGAGCAGTTCTTC.

The chain recombines TRBV14 with TRBJ2-2; 8 nucleotides agree with TRBD1. Germline CDR1 SGHDN, CDR2 FVKESK. Losses at the gene ends were 1 base for V and 3 bases for J; bases not matched to a gene: 7. The CDR3 is 17 amino acids. The CDR3 bases are TGTGCCAGCAGCCAAGCCAGGACAGGGACGGACACCGGGGAGCTGTTTTTT. As protein: CASSQARTGTDTGELFF.